The source of this TCR beta chain is a study of blood T cell repertoires in COVID-19. Overall study: Italy, Spain and the United States were the sources of the convalescent and acute COVID-19 samples.

In the original analysis: Nucleated cell counts were estimated from reference gene primer amplification. Using immunoSEQ multiplex PCR, the repertoire was profiled, and TCRdb retains in-frame clones only, with some absent. From that table come the V and J calls and clone size; the DNA was used to work out D and trimming. The sample lists approximately 140,000 clones, roughly four fifths seen once, with around 12% in the top ten. The CDR3 covers 16 residues. Germline V gene data show CDR1 as SGDLS and CDR2 as YYNGEE. The ends lost 0 bases at V and 4 bases at J; junction bases unmatched: 9. Sample: peripheral blood. The sequence derives from a man aged 80 or over with acute or convalescent COVID-19. The chain combines TRBV9 with TRBJ2-7, with 8 bases fitting TRBD2. CDR3 sequence: CASSVGSGGPLYEQYF. CDR3 DNA sequence: TGTGCCAGCAGCGTAGGGAGCGGGGGACCTCTATACGAGCAGTACTTC.